This T cell receptor beta chain was sequenced during a study of blood T cell repertoires in COVID-19. For the study at large: Both acute and convalescent COVID-19 samples were obtained from the United States, Italy and Spain.

TCRdb's table, derived via immunoSEQ multiplex PCR, lists solely in-frame clones and lacks some. The table has 120,000 to 150,000 clones, 75% to 90% seen once. V lost 5 bases and J lost 3, with 10 bases in between. This CDR3 region has 13 residues. Germline CDR1 is SGHNT and CDR2 is YENEEA. The material sequenced was peripheral blood. The V and J genes are TRBV11-3 and TRBJ2-5; perhaps TRBD2 as D (5 bases). The receptor was derived from a woman aged 55-75 years with COVID-19, enrolled during active disease. DNA of the CDR3: TGTGCCAGCAGCGAACCCGGGGAAGAGACCCAGTACTTC. Translating it yields CASSEPGEETQYF.